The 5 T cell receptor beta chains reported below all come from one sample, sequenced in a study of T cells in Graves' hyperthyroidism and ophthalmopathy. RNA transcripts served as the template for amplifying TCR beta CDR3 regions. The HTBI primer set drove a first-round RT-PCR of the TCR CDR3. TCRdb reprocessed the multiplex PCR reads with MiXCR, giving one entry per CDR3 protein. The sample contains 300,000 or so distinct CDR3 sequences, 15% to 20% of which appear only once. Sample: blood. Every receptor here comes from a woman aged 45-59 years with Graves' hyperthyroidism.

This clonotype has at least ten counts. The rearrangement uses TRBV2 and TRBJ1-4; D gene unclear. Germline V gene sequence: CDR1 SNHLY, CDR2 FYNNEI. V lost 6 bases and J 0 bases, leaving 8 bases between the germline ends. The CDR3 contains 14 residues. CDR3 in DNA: TGTGCCAGCAGGGAGCCACCAACTAATGAAAAACTGTTTTTT. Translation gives CASREPPTNEKLFF.

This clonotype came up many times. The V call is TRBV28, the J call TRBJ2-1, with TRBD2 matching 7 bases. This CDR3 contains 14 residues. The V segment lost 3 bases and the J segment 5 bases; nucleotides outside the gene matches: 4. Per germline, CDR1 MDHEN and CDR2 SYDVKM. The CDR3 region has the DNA TGTGCCAGCAGTTTCGGACTAGTGAACAATGAGCAGTTCTTC. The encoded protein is CASSFGLVNNEQFF.

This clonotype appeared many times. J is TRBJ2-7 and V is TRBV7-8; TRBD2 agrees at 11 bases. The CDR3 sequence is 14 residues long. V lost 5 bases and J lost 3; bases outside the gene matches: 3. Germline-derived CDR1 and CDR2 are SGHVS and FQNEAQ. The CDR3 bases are TGTGCCAGCAGCAAGACTAGCGGGAACTACGAGCAGTACTTC. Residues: CASSKTSGNYEQYF.

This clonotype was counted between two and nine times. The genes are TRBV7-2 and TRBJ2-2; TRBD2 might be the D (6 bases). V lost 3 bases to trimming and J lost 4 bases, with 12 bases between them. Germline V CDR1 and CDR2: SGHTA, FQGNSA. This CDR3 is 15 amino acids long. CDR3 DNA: TGTGCCAGCAGCTTTCGTGGAGGGTCCACCGGGGAGCTGTTTTTT. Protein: CASSFRGGSTGELFF.

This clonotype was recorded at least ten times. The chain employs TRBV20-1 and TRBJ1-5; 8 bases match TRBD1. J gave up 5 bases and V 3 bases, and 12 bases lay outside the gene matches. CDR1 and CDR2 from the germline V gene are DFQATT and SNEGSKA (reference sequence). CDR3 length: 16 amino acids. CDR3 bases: TGCAGTGCTAGGGTGGCCGGGACAGGAAATCATCAGCCCCAGCATTTT. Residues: CSARVAGTGNHQPQHF.